The T cell receptor (beta chain) described here comes from a study of OX40 agonist ivuxolimab in advanced cancers. At the level of the study: Three patients had partial responses: one hepatocellular carcinoma, two cutaneous melanoma.

The protocol was immunoSEQ multiplex PCR, while the TCRdb copy is restricted to in-frame clones and leaves out a portion. The sample holds 22,000 or so clones, around 84% seen once. About this clone itself: Antigen specificity is unknown.

Trimming left V 5 bases short and J 0 bases short, with 14 bases between. The CDR3 consists of 16 residues. CDR1 is SGHAT, CDR2 FQNNGV, per germline. Study-wide results and caveats: Antigens targeted by the expanded peripheral T cells were not determined.

Anyone with autoimmune disease history or systemic immunosuppression was excluded. The starting material was CD4+ or CD8+ T cells sorted from blood, obtained in a trial of the OX40 agonist ivuxolimab. The receptor was isolated from an adult with an advanced solid tumor such as melanoma, head and neck, liver or kidney cancer. The rearrangement links TRBV11-2 to TRBJ1-5; D might be TRBD1 (5 bases). The CDR3 is CASSQEQAASNQPQHF. The CDR3 DNA is TGTGCCAGCAGCCAAGAACAGGCAGCTAGCAATCAGCCCCAGCATTTT.